This T cell receptor beta chain was captured in a study of CD8+ T cells in alopecia areata. TCR sequencing used cDNA made by reverse transcription of extracted RNA. Assay used: immunoSEQ multiplex PCR; TCRdb lists only in-frame clones, some missing. This table holds about 200,000 clones, roughly two fifths found once. This clone came up a few times. The sample contains more than one DNA sequence encoding this CDR3. Treatment in this sample: oral pan-JAK inhibitor, 5-10 mg twice daily. CDR1 is MNHEY and CDR2 is SMNVEV in the germline V gene (reference sequence). V was clipped by 9 bases and J by 4 bases; unmatched bases: 3. The CDR3 is 12 residues long.

This receptor was taken from a human donor with alopecia areata. This rearrangement joins TRBV27 to TRBJ1-2; 9 bases are a match to TRBD1. Material: CD4+ T cells sorted from blood, obtained at approximately week 30, from a patient treated with tofacitinib. The CDR3 spells CASSTGGYGYTF. CDR3 DNA sequence: TGTGCCAGTTCGACAGGGGGCTATGGCTACACCTTC.